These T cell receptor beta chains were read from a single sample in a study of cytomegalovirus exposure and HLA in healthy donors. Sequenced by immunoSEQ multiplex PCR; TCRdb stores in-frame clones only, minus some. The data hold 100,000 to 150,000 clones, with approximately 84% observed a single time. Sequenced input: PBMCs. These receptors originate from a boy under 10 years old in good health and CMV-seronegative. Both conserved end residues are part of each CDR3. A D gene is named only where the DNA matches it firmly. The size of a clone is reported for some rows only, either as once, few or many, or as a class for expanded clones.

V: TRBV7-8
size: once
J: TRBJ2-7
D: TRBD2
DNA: TGTGCCAGCAGCTTAGGGCGGGGGAGATACGAGCAGTACTTC
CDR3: CASSLGRGRYEQYF

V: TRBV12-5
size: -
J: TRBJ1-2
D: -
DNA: TGTGCTAGTGGTTTGTTCCGGCAGGGCGGCTACACCTTC
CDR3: CASGLFRQGGYTF

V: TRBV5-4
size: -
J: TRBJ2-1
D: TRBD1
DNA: TGTGCCAGCAGCCCCGGGACAGACTCCTACAATGAGCAGTTCTTC
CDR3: CASSPGTDSYNEQFF

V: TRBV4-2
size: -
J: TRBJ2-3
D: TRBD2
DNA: TGTGCCAGCAGCCAAGAACGGGCGGGGGGGCCAAGAGATACGCAGTATTTT
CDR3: CASSQERAGGPRDTQYF

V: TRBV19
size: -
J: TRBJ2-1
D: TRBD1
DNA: TGTGCCAGTAGCTTCCTGACAGGGGACAATGAGCAGTTCTTC
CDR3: CASSFLTGDNEQFF

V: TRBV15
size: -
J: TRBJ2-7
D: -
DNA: TGTGCCACCAGCAGAGATTTTGGGGTAGGAGGGAGCGAACGGGCCGAGCAGTACTTC
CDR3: CATSRDFGVGGSERAEQYF

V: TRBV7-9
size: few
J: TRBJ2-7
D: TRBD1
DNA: TGTTCCAGCAGCTTAGCCACCGGGACAGGGGGCGAAACCGAGCAGTACTTC
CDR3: CSSSLATGTGGETEQYF

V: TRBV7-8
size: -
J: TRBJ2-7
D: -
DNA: TGTGCCAGCAGCTTACGGGGGTTCGGGGAGCAGTACTTC
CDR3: CASSLRGFGEQYF

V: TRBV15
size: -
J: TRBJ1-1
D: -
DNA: TGTGCCACCAGCAGAGGCCAGGGGTCGAACACTGAAGCTTTCTTT
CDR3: CATSRGQGSNTEAFF

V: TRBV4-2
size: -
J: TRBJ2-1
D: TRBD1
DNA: TGTGCCAGCAGCCAAGGACAGGGTGACTACAATGAGCAGTTCTTC
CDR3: CASSQGQGDYNEQFF

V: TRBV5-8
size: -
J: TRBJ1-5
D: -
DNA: TGTGCCAGCAGCTTGCGGCCAGGGAACAATCAGCCCCAGCATTTT
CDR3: CASSLRPGNNQPQHF

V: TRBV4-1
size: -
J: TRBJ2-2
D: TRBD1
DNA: TGCGCCAGCAGCCAAAGGGGCGGGACAGGGGAACTCATCGGGGAGCTGTTTTTT
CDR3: CASSQRGGTGELIGELFF

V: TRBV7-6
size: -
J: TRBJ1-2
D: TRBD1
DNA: TGTGCCAGCAGCTTCGAGACAGGGGGCTTAGAGTACACCTTC
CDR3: CASSFETGGLEYTF

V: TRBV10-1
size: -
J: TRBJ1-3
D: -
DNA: TGCGCCAGTGCCGCGAGCTCTGGAAACACCATATATTTT
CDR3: CASAASSGNTIYF

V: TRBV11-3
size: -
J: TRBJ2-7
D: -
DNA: TGTGCCAGCAGCTCAACAGGGTCCTACGAGCAGTACTTC
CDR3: CASSSTGSYEQYF

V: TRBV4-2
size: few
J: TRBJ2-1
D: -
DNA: TGTGCCAGCAGCCAAGTCGGGCAGGGCGACGTCACTGAGCAGTTCTTC
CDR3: CASSQVGQGDVTEQFF

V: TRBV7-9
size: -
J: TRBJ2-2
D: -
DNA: TGTGCCAGCAGCTTCAGTGCCGTGACCGGGGAGCTGTTTTTT
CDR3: CASSFSAVTGELFF

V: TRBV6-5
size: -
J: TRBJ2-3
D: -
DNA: TGTGCCAGCAGTCCCAGCCCCGGGACAGATACGCAGTATTTT
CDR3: CASSPSPGTDTQYF

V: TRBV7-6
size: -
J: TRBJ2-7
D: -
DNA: TGTGCCAGCAGCTTAGCCCTCGGTGGAGGGTTGGAACTCTACGAGCAGTACTTC
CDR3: CASSLALGGGLELYEQYF

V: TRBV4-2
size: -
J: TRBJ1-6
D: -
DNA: TGTGCCAGCAGCCAAGACCCCCAGAAAAGCTCCTATAATTCACCCCTCCACTTT
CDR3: CASSQDPQKSSYNSPLHF

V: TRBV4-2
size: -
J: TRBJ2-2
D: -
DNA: TGTGCCAGCAGCCAAGAAGCGACCCACACCGGGGAGCTGTTTTTT
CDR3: CASSQEATHTGELFF

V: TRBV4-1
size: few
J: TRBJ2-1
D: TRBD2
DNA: TGCGCCAGCAGCCCCTATACTAGCGGGAGTTACAATGAGCAGTTCTTC
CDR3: CASSPYTSGSYNEQFF

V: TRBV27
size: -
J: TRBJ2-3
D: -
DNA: TGTGCCAGCAGTTTTAGTGCGGACTTGAGCGCTGATACGCAGTATTTT
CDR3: CASSFSADLSADTQYF

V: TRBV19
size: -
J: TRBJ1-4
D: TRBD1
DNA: TGTGCCACTAAACCCAGACAGGGCGGCGAAAAACTGTTTTTT
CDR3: CATKPRQGGEKLFF

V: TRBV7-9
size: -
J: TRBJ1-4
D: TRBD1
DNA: TGTGCCAGCGGAACCGGGACAGGTCTGCGGGATGAAAAACTGTTTTTT
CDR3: CASGTGTGLRDEKLFF

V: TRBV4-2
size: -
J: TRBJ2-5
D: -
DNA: TGTGCCAGCAGCCAAGATAGAGGACTAGGAGGGGGGGAGACCCAGTACTTC
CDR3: CASSQDRGLGGGETQYF

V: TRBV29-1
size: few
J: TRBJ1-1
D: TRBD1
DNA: TGCAGCGTTAATCAGGGGGGAACTGAAGCTTTCTTT
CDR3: CSVNQGGTEAFF

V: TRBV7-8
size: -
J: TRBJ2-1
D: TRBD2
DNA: TGTGCCAGCAGCTTAGCGCGAAGACTAGCTACGGATGAGCAGTTCTTC
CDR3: CASSLARRLATDEQFF

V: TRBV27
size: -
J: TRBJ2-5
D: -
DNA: TGTGCCAGCAGTTCTGATTTACAGGAGACCCAGTACTTC
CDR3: CASSSDLQETQYF

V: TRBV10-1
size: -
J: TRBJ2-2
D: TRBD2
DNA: TGCGCCAGCAAGTTGCGGGAGGGGAACACCGGGGAGCTGTTTTTT
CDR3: CASKLREGNTGELFF

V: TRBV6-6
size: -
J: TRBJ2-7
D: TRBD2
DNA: TGTGCCAGCAGTTACTCAGCGGGGGATTCCTACGAGCAGTACTTC
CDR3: CASSYSAGDSYEQYF

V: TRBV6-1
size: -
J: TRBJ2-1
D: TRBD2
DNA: TGTGCCAGCAGTGTCTTAGCGGGGGGCCTCGATGAGCAGTTCTTC
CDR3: CASSVLAGGLDEQFF

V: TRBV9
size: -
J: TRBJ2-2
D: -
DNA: TGTGCCAGCAGCGTAAGGGGCGGGGAGCTGTTTTTT
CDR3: CASSVRGGELFF

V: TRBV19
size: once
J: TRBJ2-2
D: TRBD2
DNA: TGTGCCAGTAGTAGGGGACTAGCGGGGGACCTCGCGAACACCGGGGAGCTGTTTTTT
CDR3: CASSRGLAGDLANTGELFF

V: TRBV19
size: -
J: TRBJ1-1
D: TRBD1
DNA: TGTGCCAGTAGTATAACCTCCGGGACAGGGGGTGAAGCTTTCTTT
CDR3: CASSITSGTGGEAFF

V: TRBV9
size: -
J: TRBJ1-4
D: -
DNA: TGTGCCAGCAGCGTAGCTGGGGGCCAGGGCGGGGAAAAACTGTTTTTT
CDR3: CASSVAGGQGGEKLFF

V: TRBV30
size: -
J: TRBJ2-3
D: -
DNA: TGTGCCTGGAGTGTACTTGCAGATACGCAGTATTTT
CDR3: CAWSVLADTQYF

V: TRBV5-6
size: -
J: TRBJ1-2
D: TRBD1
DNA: TGTGCCAGCAGCTTGGTAGGGACAGGGGAAAACTATGGCTACACCTTC
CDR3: CASSLVGTGENYGYTF

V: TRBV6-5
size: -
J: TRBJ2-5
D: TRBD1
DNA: TGTGCCAGCAGCCCGACAGGGGGACAAGAGACCCAGTACTTC
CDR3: CASSPTGGQETQYF

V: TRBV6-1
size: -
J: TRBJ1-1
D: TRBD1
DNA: TGTGCCAGCGGTGAGGACAGGGGGATCGGTGAAGCTTTCTTT
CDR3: CASGEDRGIGEAFF

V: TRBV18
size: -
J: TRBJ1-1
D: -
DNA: TGTGCCAGCTCACCCGGGGGAGGGTACACTGAAGCTTTCTTT
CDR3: CASSPGGGYTEAFF

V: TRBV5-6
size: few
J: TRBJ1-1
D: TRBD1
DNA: TGTGCCAGCAGCCCCGGGACAGCCTTGAACACTGAAGCTTTCTTT
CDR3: CASSPGTALNTEAFF

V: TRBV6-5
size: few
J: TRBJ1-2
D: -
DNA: TGTGCCAGCAGTCAACGACAGTACTATGGCTACACCTTC
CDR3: CASSQRQYYGYTF

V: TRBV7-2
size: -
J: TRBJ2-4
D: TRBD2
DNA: TGTGCCAGCAGCCGGTGGACTAGCGGGGGGGCTGAGGCCAAAAACATTCAGTACTTC
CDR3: CASSRWTSGGAEAKNIQYF

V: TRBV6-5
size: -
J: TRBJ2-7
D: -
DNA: TGTGCCAGCAGTTACTCGATCCCGCGGAGCTCCTACGAGCAGTACTTC
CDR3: CASSYSIPRSSYEQYF

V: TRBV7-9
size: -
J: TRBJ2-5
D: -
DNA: TGTGCCAGCAGATCGCAGGTGATGGGCCAAGAGACCCAGTACTTC
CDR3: CASRSQVMGQETQYF

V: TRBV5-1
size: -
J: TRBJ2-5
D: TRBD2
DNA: TGCGCCAGCAGCTGGGCGGGGGGCAGGGAGACCCAGTACTTC
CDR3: CASSWAGGRETQYF

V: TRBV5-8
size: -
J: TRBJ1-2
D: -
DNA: TGTGCCAGCAGCTTATTAACGTTGACAGGACATAGCTATGGCTACACCTTC
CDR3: CASSLLTLTGHSYGYTF

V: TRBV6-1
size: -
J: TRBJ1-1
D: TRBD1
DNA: TGTGCCAGCAGTGAAAGACAGGGGGGGCACACTGAAGCTTTCTTT
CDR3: CASSERQGGHTEAFF

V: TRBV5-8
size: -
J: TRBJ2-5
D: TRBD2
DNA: TGTGCCAGCAGCCTACTAGCGGGGGGGCCCCAAGAGACCCAGTACTTC
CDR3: CASSLLAGGPQETQYF